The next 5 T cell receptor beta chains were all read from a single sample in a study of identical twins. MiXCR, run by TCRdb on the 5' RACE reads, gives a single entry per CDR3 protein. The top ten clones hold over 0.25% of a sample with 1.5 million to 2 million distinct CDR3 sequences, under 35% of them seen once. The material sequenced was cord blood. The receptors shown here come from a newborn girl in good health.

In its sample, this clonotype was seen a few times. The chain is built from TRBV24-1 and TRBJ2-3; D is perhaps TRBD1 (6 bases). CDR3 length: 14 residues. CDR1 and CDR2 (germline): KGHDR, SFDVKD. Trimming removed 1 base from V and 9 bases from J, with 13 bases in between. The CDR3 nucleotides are TGTGCCACCAGTGATTTTAAGGGGGTAGAAACGCAGTATTTT. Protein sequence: CATSDFKGVETQYF.

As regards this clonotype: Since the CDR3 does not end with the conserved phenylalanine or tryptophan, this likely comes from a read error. The CDR3 DNA is TGTGCCAGCAGTTCACTAGGAACCTCCTACAATGAGCAGTTCATC. Protein product: CASSSLGTSYNEQFI. The chain has TRBV12-3 or TRBV12-4 and TRBJ2-1, with D maybe TRBD2 (5 bases). Trimming took 4 bases from V and 0 from J, leaving 10 bases between them. This CDR3 spans 15 amino acids.

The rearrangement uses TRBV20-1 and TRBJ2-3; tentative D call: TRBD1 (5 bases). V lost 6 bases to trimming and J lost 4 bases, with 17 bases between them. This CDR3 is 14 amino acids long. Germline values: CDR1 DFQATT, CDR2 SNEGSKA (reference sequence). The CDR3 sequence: CSAQTAITSDTQYF. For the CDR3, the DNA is TGCAGTGCGCAGACAGCTATAACCTCAGATACGCAGTATTTT.

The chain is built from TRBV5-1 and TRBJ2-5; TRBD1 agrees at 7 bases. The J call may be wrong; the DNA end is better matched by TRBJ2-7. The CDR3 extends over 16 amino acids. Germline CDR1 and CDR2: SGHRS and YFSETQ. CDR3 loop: CARGISAGGIIYEQYF. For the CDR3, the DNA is TGCGCCAGGGGGATTTCTGCAGGGGGAATCATCTACGAGCAGTACTTC.

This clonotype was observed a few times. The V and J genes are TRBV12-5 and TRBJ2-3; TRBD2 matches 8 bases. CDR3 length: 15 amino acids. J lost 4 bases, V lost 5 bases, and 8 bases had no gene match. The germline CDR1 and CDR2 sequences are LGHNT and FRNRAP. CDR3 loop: CASGPNGGVSDTQYF. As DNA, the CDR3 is TGTGCTAGTGGTCCGAACGGGGGGGTATCAGATACGCAGTATTTT.